The 3 T cell receptor beta chains given below trace back to one sample, sequenced in a study of cytomegalovirus exposure and HLA in healthy donors (TCRdb year 2017). Receptor amplification or capture employed the immunoSEQ multiplex PCR assay. A mixture of 60 forward primers for TCR Vbeta segments and 13 reverse primers for TCR Jbeta segments was used in the multiplex PCR. As stored in TCRdb, this immuneACCESS dataset retains in-frame rearrangements with V and J assigned. A fraction of the clones does not appear; measured against another copy, unresolved V genes explain less than half of the discrepancy, and the remainder lacks a known reason. The sample table holds approximately 140,000 clones, of which over 60% were seen once. Of the sample, 2.5% to 3.5% is held by the ten largest clones. The sequenced sample consisted of PBMCs. The receptors come from a man aged 40-50 years in good health and CMV-seropositive.

The CDR3 region has the DNA TGTGCCAGCAGCTTCCGGACGGGGGGTGGGACTTTCTTT. Its protein product is CASSFRTGGGTFF. This sequence joins TRBV21-1 and TRBJ1-1. TRBV21-1 is noted as a pseudogene. The CDR3 contains 13 residues.

The chain employs TRBV9 and TRBJ2-7, with 11 nucleotides matching TRBD2. This CDR3 has 15 residues. Trimming took 0 bases from V and 4 from J; bases not matched to a gene: 3. Germline CDR1 SGDLS, CDR2 YYNGEE. CDR3 coding DNA: TGTGCCAGCAGCGTAGAATCTAGCGGGAGGTACGAGCAGTACTTC. It translates to CASSVESSGRYEQYF.

The chain uses TRBV5-1 and TRBJ2-3, with 9 bases aligning to TRBD2. Per germline, CDR1 SGHRS and CDR2 YFSETQ. The CDR3 extends over 15 amino acids. J lost 2 bases, V lost 2 bases, and 3 bases had no gene match. The CDR3 spells CASSFASGDTDTQYF. The CDR3 DNA follows: TGCGCCAGCAGCTTCGCTAGCGGGGACACAGATACGCAGTATTTT.